This entry describes one TCR beta chain. Its matching antigen is unknown. The data are from a study of blood T cells in healthy people across ages. Study results and limitations: Age advanced and TCR beta diversity per million T cells fell, roughly linearly.

Combining a sample-barcoded 5' primer with a J-beta primer mix, a second PCR ran for about 7 to 11 cycles. TCRdb fed the 5' RACE reads into MiXCR, producing one record per CDR3 protein. This repertoire shows about 640,000 distinct CDR3 sequences, roughly three fifths found once; its top ten account for around 37%. In germline, CDR1 is SGHAT, CDR2 FQNNGV. With 1 base clipped from V and 7 bases from J, the junction kept 6 bases outside the gene matches. The CDR3 is 15 residues long. The receptor was isolated from a man aged 60 to 69 in good health. Material: blood. The chain is built from TRBV11-2 and TRBJ2-2; TRBD2 aligns across 7 bases. The CDR3 is CASSLALASDGELFF. The CDR3 coding sequence is TGTGCCAGCAGCTTAGCACTAGCGTCGGACGGGGAGCTGTTTTTT. Full variable domain (outside the CDR3, taken from reference TRBV11-2 and TRBJ2-2): EAGVAQSPRYKIIEKRQSVAFWCNPISGHATLYWYQQILGQGPKLLIQFQNNGVVDDSQLPKDRFSAERLKGVDSTLKIQPAKLEDSAVYLCASSLALASDGELFFGEGSRLTVL.